These 31 T cell receptor beta chains share one sample of origin, sequenced in a study of cytomegalovirus exposure and HLA in healthy donors. A multiplex PCR was run with 60 Vbeta primers and 13 Jbeta primers. Measured with immunoSEQ multiplex PCR; TCRdb has only the in-frame clones, and not every one. The sample has 280,000 or so clones, 85% to 90% seen once; the top ten hold more than 2%. The sample comprised PBMCs. These receptors originate from a woman aged 18-30 years in good health and CMV-seronegative.

This clone has just one count. The chain uses TRBV30 and TRBJ2-4; TRBD1 agrees at 9 bases. This CDR3 has 16 amino acids. Trimming took 1 base from V and 0 from J; bases not matched to a gene: 4. In germline, CDR1 is GTSNPN, CDR2 SVGIG (reference sequence). CDR3 sequence (DNA): TGTGCCTGGAGTGGACAGGGGGTGATAGCCAAAAACATTCAGTACTTC. Translated: CAWSGQGVIAKNIQYF.

This clone appeared once. The chain uses TRBV2 and TRBJ1-5; the D gene is possibly TRBD1 (5 bases). The CDR3 length is 17 residues. Germline CDR1 SNHLY, CDR2 FYNNEI. V lost 7 bases, J lost 5 bases, and 24 bases lay in between. For the CDR3, the DNA is TGTGCCAGCACCCTACCAAGGGGCCAGGGTCTGGATCAGCCCCAGCATTTT. It translates to CASTLPRGQGLDQPQHF. Filled out from reference TRBV2 and TRBJ1-5, the complete variable domain reads EPEVTQTPSHQVTQMGQEVILRCVPISNHLYFYWYRQILGQKVEFLVSFYNNEISEKSEIFDDQFSVERPDGSNFTLKIRSTKLEDSAMYFCASTLPRGQGLDQPQHFGDGTRLSIL.

The J gene is TRBJ2-3, the V gene TRBV15; 8 bases match TRBD1. This CDR3 is built from 16 residues. Germline V gives CDR1 LNHNV, CDR2 YYDKDF (reference sequence). J lost 3 bases, V lost 5 bases, and 10 bases had no gene match. CDR3 sequence: CATSGRDRGWTDTQYF. The DNA of the CDR3 is TGTGCCACCAGCGGTAGAGACAGGGGCTGGACAGATACGCAGTATTTT.

The gene calls are TRBV19 and TRBJ2-5; 8 nucleotides agree with TRBD1. The DNA end is a closer match to TRBJ2-7, so the J assignment may be wrong. Germline CDR1 LNHDA, CDR2 SQIVND (reference sequence). This CDR3 contains 15 residues. Here the CDR3 DNA reads TGTGCCAGTAGTTGGGGACAGGAACAATCCTACGAGCAGTACTTC. Translation: CASSWGQEQSYEQYF.

The chain couples TRBV5-4 to TRBJ2-1, with TRBD1 as a possible D gene (5 bases). Deletions cut 2 bases from V and 2 bases from J, with 11 bases between. This CDR3 is built from 15 residues. Per germline, CDR1 SGHNT and CDR2 YYREEE (reference sequence). CDR3 nucleotide sequence: TGTGCCAGCAGCTTAAGGCAGGGCACCTACAATGAGCAGTTCTTC. Protein sequence: CASSLRQGTYNEQFF.

This sequence joins TRBV2 and TRBJ1-5; 7 positions agree with TRBD1. The CDR3 has 16 residues. V was pared by 3 bases and J by 3 bases, with 8 bases of the junction left unmatched. Germline CDR1 SNHLY, CDR2 FYNNEI. This CDR3 is CASSDVWQGVNQPQHF. CDR3 in DNA: TGTGCCAGCAGTGATGTTTGGCAGGGGGTCAATCAGCCCCAGCATTTT.

The chain uses TRBV14 and TRBJ1-2; 7 bases line up with TRBD1. The CDR3 consists of 14 residues. Germline CDR1 is SGHDN and CDR2 is FVKESK. V lost 4 bases to trimming and J lost 4 bases; unmatched junction nucleotides: 6. CDR3 in amino acids: CASSPTPGGYGYTF. The DNA for the CDR3 is TGTGCCAGCAGCCCGACCCCAGGGGGCTATGGCTACACCTTC.

The J gene is TRBJ1-1, the V gene TRBV4-1; D is undetermined. The CDR3 is 15 residues long. Trimming cost V 1 base and J 2 bases, with 11 bases left between them. Germline CDR1 reads MGHRA; CDR2 reads YSYEKL. CDR3 amino acids: CASSQGVTANTEAFF. The CDR3 nucleotides are TGCGCCAGCAGCCAAGGCGTAACAGCTAACACTGAAGCTTTCTTT.

The chain combines TRBV20-1 with TRBJ1-2, with no clear D. CDR1 and CDR2 (germline): DFQATT, SNEGSKA (reference sequence). This CDR3 has 10 amino acids. With 1 base removed from V and 5 bases from J, the gap between germline ends came to 2 bases. The CDR3 loop is CSARAYGYTF. CDR3 sequence (DNA): TGCAGTGCTAGAGCATATGGCTACACCTTC.

The chain joins TRBV18 to TRBJ2-1, with D tentatively TRBD1 (6 bases). V was cut by 8 bases and J by 7 bases, with 12 bases left in between. Germline V gene lookup returns CDR1 KGHSH and CDR2 LQKENI. This CDR3 region has 12 residues. The CDR3 DNA reads as TGTGCCAGCGGGACATCGGGGAATGAGCAGTTCTTC. Its protein product is CASGTSGNEQFF. The full variable domain, rest sourced from reference TRBV18 and TRBJ2-1, is NAGVMQNPRHLVRRRGQEARLRCSPMKGHSHVYWYRQLPEEGLKFMVYLQKENIIDESGMPKERFSAEFPKEGPSILRIQQVVRGDSAAYFCASGTSGNEQFFGPGTRLTVL.

This clone was picked up one time. The chain employs TRBV4-2 and TRBJ2-5, with TRBD1 matching 8 bases. The CDR3 runs 14 residues. Trimming took 4 bases from V and 5 from J; bases not matched to a gene: 6. Germline V lookup: CDR1 LGHNA, CDR2 YNFKEQ. CDR3 sequence (DNA): TGTGCCAGCAGCCCCGGACAGGGAAGGGAGACCCAGTACTTC. Translation: CASSPGQGRETQYF.

This rearrangement joins TRBV5-1 to TRBJ2-5, with 7 bases lining up with TRBD1. The end of the DNA is better explained by TRBJ2-7, so the J call may be wrong. The CDR3 totals 16 residues. Germline V CDR1 and CDR2: SGHRS, YFSETQ. CDR3 DNA sequence: TGCGCCAGCAGCTTGAAGGGGCAGGGGGTTTCCTACGAGCAGTACTTC. This gives the protein CASSLKGQGVSYEQYF.

The V call is TRBV27, the J call TRBJ2-7; D not certain. Deletions cut 6 bases from V and 3 bases from J, with 9 bases between. From germline, CDR1 is MNHEY and CDR2 SMNVEV (reference sequence). The CDR3 totals 12 residues. The CDR3 DNA reads as TGTGCCAGCAGCCGGAACTACTACGAGCAGTACTTC. It codes for CASSRNYYEQYF.

The genes are TRBV7-9 and TRBJ2-5, with D unclear. Looked up from germline, CDR1 is SEHNR and CDR2 is FQNEAQ (reference sequence). The length of the CDR3 is 13 residues. The CDR3 here is CASFPVVQETQYF. Written as DNA, the CDR3 is TGTGCTAGTTTCCCGGTGGTCCAAGAGACCCAGTACTTC.

The chain is built from TRBV21-1 and TRBJ1-2; no DNA check was done on the table's D call, TRBD1. TRBV21-1 is described as a pseudogene. This CDR3 has 16 amino acids. In nucleotides, the CDR3 is TGTGCCAGCAGCGCCCAGCCCGGACAAAATAACTATGGCTACACCTTC. Its translation: CASSAQPGQNNYGYTF.

V usage is TRBV19 and J usage is TRBJ1-1, with D unresolved. This CDR3 has 15 residues. CDR1 LNHDA and CDR2 SQIVND come from the germline V gene (reference sequence). V gave up 7 bases and J gave up 0 bases, with 15 bases separating them. CDR3 DNA sequence: TGTGCCAGTACCCCCCTAGGCGGGTTGAACACTGAAGCTTTCTTT. Its protein product is CASTPLGGLNTEAFF.

This sequence joins TRBV7-8 and TRBJ2-7; no clear D gene. CDR3 length: 12 amino acids. Germline-derived CDR1 and CDR2 are SGHVS and FQNEAQ. Deletions cut 4 bases from V and 3 bases from J, with 7 bases between. The CDR3 loop is CASSSRYYEQYF. In nucleotides, the CDR3 is TGTGCCAGCAGCTCGAGATACTACGAGCAGTACTTC.

The chain recombines TRBV27 with TRBJ1-4; 9 bases match TRBD1. Trimming removed 2 bases from V and 6 bases from J; junction bases left unmatched: 4. The CDR3 has 15 residues. In germline, CDR1 is MNHEY, CDR2 SMNVEV (reference sequence). CDR3 sequence (DNA): TGTGCCAGCAGTTTAACGACAGGGGGTTATGAAAAACTGTTTTTT. This encodes CASSLTTGGYEKLFF.

The chain recombines TRBV7-9 with TRBJ2-1; 8 bases map to TRBD1. Losses at the gene ends were 2 bases for V and 5 bases for J; bases not matched to a gene: 14. Germline lookup yields CDR1 SEHNR and CDR2 FQNEAQ (reference sequence). This CDR3 has 18 amino acids. The CDR3 region is CASSLFAGGGFRNNEQFF. The CDR3 nucleotides read TGTGCCAGCAGCTTATTTGCAGGGGGCGGGTTTAGAAACAATGAGCAGTTCTTC.

The genes are TRBV19 and TRBJ1-2; 7 nucleotides agree with TRBD1. The CDR3 loop spans 14 amino acids. Germline CDR1 is LNHDA and CDR2 is SQIVND (reference sequence). After removal of 6 bases from V and 10 bases from J, the junction contained 14 bases not matched to a gene. In DNA form, the CDR3 reads TGTGCCAGTAGAGTCCCAGGGGGTATGGTCGACTACACCTTC. This gives the protein CASRVPGGMVDYTF. The whole variable domain, filled in from reference TRBV19 and TRBJ1-2, reads DGGITQSPKYLFRKEGQNVTLSCEQNLNHDAMYWYRQDPGQGLRLIYYSQIVNDFQKGDIAEGYSVSREKKESFPLTVTSAQKNPTAFYLCASRVPGGMVDYTFGSGTRLTVV.

The rearrangement uses TRBV7-6 and TRBJ2-2; D remains unclear. The V and J ends lost 0 bases and 6 bases respectively, with 5 bases between them. The germline gives CDR1 SGHVS, CDR2 FNYEAQ. The CDR3 covers 13 residues. The CDR3 protein is CASSLASPGELFF. The CDR3 nucleotides read TGTGCCAGCAGCTTAGCTAGCCCCGGGGAGCTGTTTTTT.

The rearrangement joins TRBV6-1 to TRBJ2-7; a possible D gene is TRBD2 (6 bases). V shed 2 bases and J shed 5 bases, with 10 bases lying between them. The CDR3 is made up of 13 amino acids. The germline V gene encodes CDR1 MNHNS and CDR2 SASEGT. CDR3 residues: CASSESASDEQYF. Here the CDR3 DNA reads TGTGCCAGCAGTGAATCCGCTAGCGACGAGCAGTACTTC.

The J gene is TRBJ1-2, the V gene TRBV4-1, with a weak D call TRBD1 (5 bases). This CDR3 region has 17 residues. Germline V gene sequence: CDR1 MGHRA, CDR2 YSYEKL. V was cut by 2 bases and J by 8 bases, with 24 bases left in between. CDR3 bases: TGCGCCAGCAGCCAACTCAATCGGGGGGATCCTGTCCAGGGCTACACCTTC. It yields the protein CASSQLNRGDPVQGYTF.

This chain connects TRBV7-9 to TRBJ2-1, with D unclear. The length of the CDR3 is 14 residues. Trimming left V 3 bases short and J 9 bases short, with 15 bases between. CDR1 is SEHNR and CDR2 is FQNEAQ in the germline V gene (reference sequence). This CDR3 is CASSFGPQLGEQFF. CDR3 nucleotide sequence: TGTGCCAGCAGCTTTGGGCCCCAGCTTGGTGAGCAGTTCTTC.

The V and J genes are TRBV7-9 and TRBJ1-1; 7 bases are a match to TRBD1. The trim removed 2 bases at V and 4 bases at J, leaving 4 bases unmatched. This CDR3 is 14 amino acids long. Germline lookup yields CDR1 SEHNR and CDR2 FQNEAQ (reference sequence). This chain's CDR3 is CASSLRGLGTEAFF. CDR3 sequence (DNA): TGTGCCAGCAGCTTAAGGGGGCTGGGCACTGAAGCTTTCTTT.

This chain uses TRBV6-5 with TRBJ1-3; no firm D call. CDR1 MNHEY and CDR2 SVGAGI come from the germline V gene. The V gene lost 5 bases and the J gene lost 0 bases, with 8 bases spanning the gap. The CDR3 sequence is 14 residues long. The CDR3 region is CASSGLSSGNTIYF. The DNA for the CDR3 is TGTGCCAGCAGTGGACTGAGCTCTGGAAACACCATATATTTT.

For this clone: The sample contains more than one DNA sequence encoding this CDR3. The chain couples TRBV15 to TRBJ1-4; the match to TRBD1 covers 9 bases. This CDR3 is 14 amino acids long. Losses at the gene ends were 3 bases for V and 4 bases for J; bases not matched to a gene: 0. The germline V gene has CDR1 LNHNV and CDR2 YYDKDF (reference sequence). The CDR3 here is CATSRGQGNEKLFF. CDR3 in DNA: TGTGCCACCAGCAGGGGACAGGGTAATGAAAAACTGTTTTTT.

The chain carries TRBV9 and TRBJ2-7, with 10 bases matching TRBD1. Germline V lookup: CDR1 SGDLS, CDR2 YYNGEE. J gave up 5 bases and V 3 bases, and 8 bases lay outside the gene matches. The CDR3 runs to 15 residues. This chain's CDR3 is CASSAPGTGDHEQYF. CDR3 sequence (DNA): TGTGCCAGCAGCGCCCCCGGGACAGGGGATCACGAGCAGTACTTC. The full variable domain, in which reference TRBV9 and TRBJ2-7 provide the parts outside the CDR3, is DSGVTQTPKHLITATGQRVTLRCSPRSGDLSVYWYQQSLDQGLQFLIQYYNGEERAKGNILERFSAQQFPDLHSELNLSSLELGDSALYFCASSAPGTGDHEQYFGPGTRLTVT.

The count of this clone is one. As DNA, the CDR3 is TGTGCCAGCAGTGACGGGGACTACGAGCAGTACTTC. Its protein product is CASSDGDYEQYF. The chain couples TRBV6-1 to TRBJ2-7, with D possibly matching TRBD2 (5 bases). Germline lookup yields CDR1 MNHNS and CDR2 SASEGT. Trimming pared 3 bases from V and 3 bases from J, leaving 6 bases between. The length of the CDR3 is 12 residues.

The J gene is TRBJ1-1, the V gene TRBV7-6, with 8 bases fitting TRBD1. This CDR3 has 15 residues. Looked up from germline, CDR1 is SGHVS and CDR2 is FNYEAQ. Losses at the gene ends were 5 bases for V and 1 base for J; bases not matched to a gene: 6. The CDR3 sequence: CASSPWTGSNTEAFF. CDR3 in DNA: TGTGCCAGCAGCCCTTGGACAGGGTCGAACACTGAAGCTTTCTTT.

The chain links TRBV5-4 to TRBJ2-3; 12 positions agree with TRBD2. The trim removed 4 bases at V and 6 bases at J, leaving 9 bases unmatched. The CDR3 loop spans 16 amino acids. Germline lookup yields CDR1 SGHNT and CDR2 YYREEE (reference sequence). As DNA, the CDR3 is TGTGCCAGCAGCGCCCGGCTAGCGGGGGGGCCCGATACGCAGTATTTT. Residues: CASSARLAGGPDTQYF.